This is a list of T cell receptor beta chains from one sample in a study of shared clonotypes between healthy human individuals. Measured with immunoSEQ multiplex PCR; TCRdb has only the in-frame clones, and not every one. Among about 510,000 clones listed, 90% to 96% were seen once. The sequenced sample was naive CD4+ T cells sorted from blood. The origin of the receptors is a young woman in good health. Both conserved end residues are part of each CDR3. Each record gives: V gene, D gene, clone size, J gene, CDR3 protein, CDR3 DNA. The D gene is left open where the match is weak. A clone size is listed for some rows: how often the clone was seen (once, few, many), or a class if it is expanded.

V: TRBV28
D: .
size: .
J: TRBJ1-1
CDR3: CASSLPPGSTEAFF
DNA: TGTGCCAGCAGTTTACCTCCAGGATCCACTGAAGCTTTCTTT

V: TRBV5-1
D: .
size: .
J: TRBJ2-5
CDR3: CASSFGGGGGQETQYF
DNA: TGCGCCAGCAGCTTCGGAGGGGGCGGGGGCCAAGAGACCCAGTACTTC

V: TRBV19
D: .
size: few
J: TRBJ2-7
CDR3: CATSRGRGYEQYF
DNA: TGTGCCACAAGCCGGGGCAGGGGATACGAGCAGTACTTC

V: TRBV5-1
D: .
size: .
J: TRBJ2-1
CDR3: CASSGDSPTYNEQFF
DNA: TGCGCCAGCTCCGGAGACAGCCCTACCTACAATGAGCAGTTCTTC

V: TRBV18
D: .
size: .
J: TRBJ2-5
CDR3: CASSQQVQRETQYF
DNA: TGTGCCAGCTCACAACAGGTACAGAGGGAGACCCAGTACTTC

V: TRBV7-2
D: TRBD2
size: .
J: TRBJ2-7
CDR3: CASSSRQLAGGPEDEQYF
DNA: TGTGCCAGCAGCAGCCGGCAGCTGGCGGGAGGGCCTGAGGACGAGCAGTACTTC

V: TRBV28
D: .
size: .
J: TRBJ2-7
CDR3: CASSLGGDYEQYF
DNA: TGTGCCAGCAGTTTAGGAGGGGATTACGAGCAGTACTTC

V: TRBV25-1
D: .
size: .
J: TRBJ2-7
CDR3: CASSEGGTYEQYF
DNA: TGTGCCAGCAGTGAAGGGGGAACCTACGAGCAGTACTTC

V: TRBV2
D: TRBD1
size: .
J: TRBJ1-4
CDR3: CASTSTGGREKLFF
DNA: TGTGCCAGCACTTCTACAGGGGGTCGAGAAAAACTGTTTTTT

V: TRBV27
D: .
size: .
J: TRBJ2-7
CDR3: CASSSGTHSYEQYF
DNA: TGTGCCAGCAGTTCCGGCACCCACTCCTACGAGCAGTACTTC

V: TRBV28
D: TRBD1
size: .
J: TRBJ1-3
CDR3: CASSGGQGGSGNTIYF
DNA: TGTGCCAGCAGTGGGGGACAGGGGGGATCTGGAAACACCATATATTTT

V: TRBV6-1
D: .
size: once
J: TRBJ1-2
CDR3: CASSVNRADYGYTF
DNA: TGTGCCAGCAGTGTAAACAGGGCCGACTATGGCTACACCTTC

V: TRBV21-1
D: .
size: .
J: TRBJ1-5
CDR3: CASSKEGPSNQPQHF
DNA: TGTGCCAGCAGCAAAGAAGGGCCGAGCAATCAGCCCCAGCATTTT

V: TRBV19
D: .
size: .
J: TRBJ1-2
CDR3: CASSIASTGIYGYTF
DNA: TGTGCCAGTAGTATCGCCTCAACAGGGATCTATGGCTACACCTTC

V: TRBV7-6
D: TRBD2
size: .
J: TRBJ2-3
CDR3: CASSFGARGFTDTQYF
DNA: TGTGCCAGCAGCTTCGGCGCGCGGGGGTTCACAGATACGCAGTATTTT

V: TRBV18
D: .
size: .
J: TRBJ2-1
CDR3: CASSYTVHEQFF
DNA: TGTGCCAGCTCATATACGGTTCATGAGCAGTTCTTC

V: TRBV28
D: .
size: once
J: TRBJ2-7
CDR3: CASSPLDKAGLRHEQYF
DNA: TGTGCCAGCAGTCCCCTCGACAAGGCAGGGTTACGCCACGAGCAGTACTTC

V: TRBV28
D: .
size: .
J: TRBJ1-6
CDR3: CASSSPVSSYNSPLHF
DNA: TGTGCCAGCAGTTCCCCCGTGAGCTCCTATAATTCACCCCTCCACTTT

V: TRBV6-5
D: TRBD1
size: .
J: TRBJ1-5
CDR3: CASSNTGGGQPQHF
DNA: TGTGCCAGCAGTAATACAGGGGGCGGTCAGCCCCAGCATTTT

V: TRBV18
D: .
size: once
J: TRBJ2-7
CDR3: CASSSGFPYEQYF
DNA: TGTGCCAGCTCATCAGGGTTTCCCTACGAGCAGTACTTC

V: TRBV18
D: TRBD2
size: .
J: TRBJ2-1
CDR3: CASSSRTSGNNEQFF
DNA: TGTGCCAGCTCAAGCAGGACTAGCGGGAACAATGAGCAGTTCTTC

V: TRBV29-1
D: .
size: .
J: TRBJ2-7
CDR3: CSVYGEDEQYF
DNA: TGCAGCGTTTACGGGGAGGACGAGCAGTACTTC

V: TRBV6-1
D: .
size: .
J: TRBJ1-4
CDR3: CASSGAREANEKLFF
DNA: TGTGCCAGCAGTGGGGCCAGGGAGGCTAATGAAAAACTGTTTTTT

V: TRBV6-5
D: TRBD1
size: .
J: TRBJ2-5
CDR3: CASSADRGRGETQYF
DNA: TGTGCCAGCAGTGCAGACAGGGGGCGCGGAGAGACCCAGTACTTC

V: TRBV5-1
D: .
size: .
J: TRBJ2-1
CDR3: CASTHRGLNNEQFF
DNA: TGCGCCAGCACCCACCGGGGACTGAACAATGAGCAGTTCTTC

V: TRBV19
D: .
size: .
J: TRBJ1-2
CDR3: CASSIPATGGHGYTF
DNA: TGTGCCAGTAGCATACCCGCCACGGGGGGACATGGCTACACCTTC

V: TRBV5-6
D: TRBD1
size: .
J: TRBJ2-7
CDR3: CASSWQGTGSYEQYF
DNA: TGTGCCAGCAGCTGGCAGGGGACAGGATCCTACGAGCAGTACTTC

V: TRBV28
D: TRBD1
size: .
J: TRBJ1-2
CDR3: CASSTGTASNYGYTF
DNA: TGTGCCAGCAGTACGGGGACAGCCTCTAACTATGGCTACACCTTC

V: TRBV6-1
D: TRBD2
size: .
J: TRBJ2-7
CDR3: CASSQAGGHSYEQYF
DNA: TGTGCCAGCAGCCAAGCGGGAGGGCACTCCTACGAGCAGTACTTC

V: TRBV6-4
D: .
size: once
J: TRBJ2-2
CDR3: CASSDSGVAGELFF
DNA: TGTGCCAGCAGTGACTCGGGCGTGGCCGGGGAGCTGTTTTTT

V: TRBV28
D: .
size: .
J: TRBJ1-4
CDR3: CASTRGGGDEKLFF
DNA: TGTGCCAGCACCAGGGGCGGGGGGGACGAAAAACTGTTTTTT

V: TRBV5-8
D: .
size: .
J: TRBJ2-7
CDR3: CASSLGSILAMGSYEQYF
DNA: TGTGCCAGCAGCTTGGGAAGCATACTTGCGATGGGTTCCTACGAGCAGTACTTC

V: TRBV4-2
D: .
size: .
J: TRBJ1-2
CDR3: CASSHPRGVSFYTF
DNA: TGTGCCAGCAGCCACCCCCGTGGGGTTAGCTTCTACACCTTC

V: TRBV28
D: .
size: .
J: TRBJ1-5
CDR3: CASSFHNQPQHF
DNA: TGTGCCAGCAGTTTCCATAATCAGCCCCAGCATTTT

V: TRBV18
D: TRBD2
size: .
J: TRBJ2-7
CDR3: CASSPGGGHYEQYF
DNA: TGTGCCAGCTCACCGGGCGGGGGTCACTACGAGCAGTACTTC

V: TRBV7-9
D: TRBD2
size: .
J: TRBJ2-7
CDR3: CASRRSGTSGLYEQYF
DNA: TGTGCCAGCAGACGGAGCGGGACTAGCGGACTCTACGAGCAGTACTTC

V: TRBV11-1
D: .
size: .
J: TRBJ1-4
CDR3: CASSLVGMTNEKLFF
DNA: TGTGCCAGCAGCTTAGTCGGGATGACTAATGAAAAACTGTTTTTT

V: TRBV25-1
D: .
size: .
J: TRBJ1-5
CDR3: CASSPGNSNQPQHF
DNA: TGTGCCAGCAGTCCTGGGAATAGCAATCAGCCCCAGCATTTT

V: TRBV14
D: .
size: .
J: TRBJ2-7
CDR3: CASSQDRVRGQYF
DNA: TGTGCCAGCAGCCAAGATAGGGTTCGTGGGCAGTACTTC

V: TRBV7-2
D: TRBD2
size: .
J: TRBJ2-1
CDR3: CASSLWTSSSYNEQFF
DNA: TGTGCCAGCAGCCTCTGGACTAGCAGCTCCTACAATGAGCAGTTCTTC

V: TRBV18
D: .
size: .
J: TRBJ2-3
CDR3: CASSGRAETDTQYF
DNA: TGTGCCAGCTCAGGAAGGGCCGAGACAGATACGCAGTATTTT

V: TRBV19
D: TRBD2
size: .
J: TRBJ2-1
CDR3: CASSDRLAGDYNEQFF
DNA: TGTGCCAGTAGTGACAGACTAGCGGGAGACTACAATGAGCAGTTCTTC

V: TRBV7-8
D: TRBD1
size: .
J: TRBJ2-2
CDR3: CASSWGQTNTGELFF
DNA: TGTGCCAGCAGCTGGGGACAGACGAACACCGGGGAGCTGTTTTTT

V: TRBV5-4
D: TRBD1
size: .
J: TRBJ2-7
CDR3: CASSFTGGHEQYF
DNA: TGTGCCAGCAGCTTCACAGGGGGCCACGAGCAGTACTTC

V: TRBV10-3
D: .
size: .
J: TRBJ1-1
CDR3: CAISGGFPDTEAFF
DNA: TGTGCCATCAGTGGTGGGTTTCCTGACACTGAAGCTTTCTTT

V: TRBV18
D: TRBD2
size: once
J: TRBJ2-1
CDR3: CASSPGTSGSPWNEQFF
DNA: TGTGCCAGCTCACCTGGGACTAGCGGGAGTCCCTGGAATGAGCAGTTCTTC

V: TRBV6-5
D: .
size: .
J: TRBJ1-5
CDR3: CASRVQADQPQHF
DNA: TGTGCCAGCAGGGTCCAGGCCGATCAGCCCCAGCATTTT

V: TRBV4-1
D: .
size: .
J: TRBJ1-4
CDR3: CASSHHREGEKLFF
DNA: TGCGCCAGCAGCCATCACAGGGAAGGTGAAAAACTGTTTTTT

V: TRBV2
D: .
size: .
J: TRBJ2-3
CDR3: CASSVLGISTDTQYF
DNA: TGTGCCAGCAGTGTCTTGGGGATTAGCACAGATACGCAGTATTTT

V: TRBV10-3
D: TRBD2
size: once
J: TRBJ2-1
CDR3: CAISLAGVEQFF
DNA: TGTGCCATCAGTCTAGCGGGAGTTGAGCAGTTCTTC

V: TRBV9
D: TRBD2
size: .
J: TRBJ2-7
CDR3: CASSPVAGVFMREQYF
DNA: TGTGCCAGCAGCCCAGTAGCGGGAGTGTTTATGCGCGAGCAGTACTTC

V: TRBV6-1
D: .
size: .
J: TRBJ1-5
CDR3: CASSEGGRDNQPQHF
DNA: TGTGCCAGCAGTGAAGGGGGCAGGGACAATCAGCCCCAGCATTTT

V: TRBV29-1
D: .
size: once
J: TRBJ1-4
CDR3: CSVGVRRNNEKLFF
DNA: TGCAGCGTTGGGGTCAGGAGAAATAATGAAAAACTGTTTTTT

V: TRBV28
D: TRBD1
size: .
J: TRBJ1-2
CDR3: CAGQGRSYGYTF
DNA: TGTGCCGGACAGGGGAGAAGCTATGGCTACACCTTC

V: TRBV5-1
D: .
size: .
J: TRBJ1-3
CDR3: CASSPPGGQAGNTIYF
DNA: TGCGCCAGCAGCCCACCGGGTGGGCAGGCTGGAAACACCATATATTTT

V: TRBV18
D: TRBD1
size: .
J: TRBJ2-7
CDR3: CASSVGQGATYEQYF
DNA: TGTGCCAGCTCAGTAGGACAGGGGGCGACCTACGAGCAGTACTTC

V: TRBV2
D: TRBD1
size: .
J: TRBJ1-2
CDR3: CASSITGGASGYTF
DNA: TGTGCCAGCAGCATTACAGGGGGAGCGAGCGGCTACACCTTC